The subject of this entry is one TCR beta chain. Profiling relied on immunoSEQ multiplex PCR, and the TCRdb table lists in-frame clones only, not all of them. The top ten hold 15% to 20% of the sample, which has about 45,000 clones, nearly 80% seen once. This record belongs to a study of blood T cell repertoires in COVID-19. Study information: Researchers got acute and convalescent COVID-19 samples from the United States, Italy and Spain.

Trimming took 7 bases from V and 6 from J; bases not matched to a gene: 9. CDR1 is LGHDT, CDR2 YNNKEL, per germline (reference sequence). The CDR3 consists of 15 residues. The gene calls are TRBV3-1 (or the pseudogene TRBV3-2) and TRBJ2-1, with TRBD1 matching over 10 bases. The source is a man between 65 and 85 years old with acute or convalescent COVID-19. Sequencing used peripheral blood. The CDR3 nucleotides are TGTGCCAGCACCCCCTCCGGGACAGGGGTCAATGAGCAGTTCTTC. This codes for CASTPSGTGVNEQFF.